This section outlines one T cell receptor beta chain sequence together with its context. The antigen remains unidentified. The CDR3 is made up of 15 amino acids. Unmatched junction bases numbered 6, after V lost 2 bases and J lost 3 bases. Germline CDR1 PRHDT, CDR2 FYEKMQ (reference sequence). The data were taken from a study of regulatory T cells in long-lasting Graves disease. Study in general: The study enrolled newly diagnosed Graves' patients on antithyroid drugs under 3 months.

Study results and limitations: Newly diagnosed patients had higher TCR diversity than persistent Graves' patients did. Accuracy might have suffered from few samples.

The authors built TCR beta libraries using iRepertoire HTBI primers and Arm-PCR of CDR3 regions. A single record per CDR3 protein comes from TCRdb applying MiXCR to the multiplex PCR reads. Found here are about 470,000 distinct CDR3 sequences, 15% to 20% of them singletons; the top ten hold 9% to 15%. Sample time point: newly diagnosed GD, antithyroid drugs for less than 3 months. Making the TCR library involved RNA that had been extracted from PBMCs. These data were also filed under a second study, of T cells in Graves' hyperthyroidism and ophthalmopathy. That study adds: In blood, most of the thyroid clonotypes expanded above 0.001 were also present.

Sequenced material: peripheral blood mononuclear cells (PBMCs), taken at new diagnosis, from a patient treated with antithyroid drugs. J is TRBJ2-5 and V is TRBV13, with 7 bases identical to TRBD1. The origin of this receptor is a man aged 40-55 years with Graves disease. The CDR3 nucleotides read TGTGCCAGCAGCTTACGACAGGGACAGAAAGAGACCCAGTACTTC. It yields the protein CASSLRQGQKETQYF.